Presented here are 22 T cell receptor beta chains from one specimen sequenced in a study of shared clonotypes between healthy human individuals. Sequencing was performed with immunoSEQ multiplex PCR; in TCRdb, only in-frame clones are kept and a portion is missing. The table shows about 500,000 clones, with 60% to 80% occurring only once. The specimen was PBMCs. The receptor set was obtained from a woman in her forties in good health. Some clones in this sample may be carry-over from other donors' samples.

V and J are TRBV6-6 and TRBJ2-7; 8 bases fit TRBD2. Trimming took 6 bases from V and 3 from J; bases not matched to a gene: 10. CDR3 length: 15 residues. Germline V gives CDR1 MNHNY, CDR2 SVGAGI (reference sequence). The CDR3 bases are TGTGCCAGCAGACCCCCGGGACTAGTCGGCTACGAGCAGTACTTC. It specifies CASRPPGLVGYEQYF.

This clone was observed a few times. This chain uses TRBV27 with TRBJ2-1; TRBD1 aligns across 8 bases. J lost 3 bases, V lost 5 bases, and 15 bases had no gene match. Germline loops: CDR1 MNHEY, CDR2 SMNVEV (reference sequence). The CDR3 contains 18 residues. CDR3 in DNA: TGTGCCAGCAGTCGTCACCTTAGCGACAGGGGAATCTACAATGAGCAGTTCTTC. It encodes CASSRHLSDRGIYNEQFF.

As to this clone: The sample holds other DNA sequences that translate to the same CDR3. V and J are TRBV7-8 and TRBJ1-5, with D unclear. Trimming removed 3 bases at V and 0 bases at J, with 6 bases between. The CDR3 is 14 amino acids. The germline CDR1 and CDR2 sequences are SGHVS and FQNEAQ. CDR3 in DNA: TGTGCCAGCAGCTTTTCGGGTAGCAATCAGCCCCAGCATTTT. The encoded protein is CASSFSGSNQPQHF. Complete variable domain (other parts from reference TRBV7-8 and TRBJ1-5): GAGVSQSPRYKVAKRGQDVALRCDPISGHVSLFWYQQALGQGPEFLTYFQNEAQLDKSGLPSDRFFAERPEGSVSTLKIQRTQQEDSAVYLCASSFSGSNQPQHFGDGTRLSIL.

This clone was seen many times. Other DNA sequences of this sample code for an identical CDR3. The chain couples TRBV6-1 to TRBJ1-2; D is perhaps TRBD1 (6 bases). This CDR3 is built from 15 residues. The V end lost 1 base, the J end lost 8 bases, and 17 bases lay between the germline ends. Looked up from germline, CDR1 is MNHNS and CDR2 is SASEGT. The CDR3 region has the DNA TGTGCCAGCAGTGAAGAGAACAGGGCGCGCGGAGGCTACACCTTC. Translated, it gives CASSEENRARGGYTF.

The table lists this clone with a few counts. The chain has TRBV7-8 and TRBJ2-1, with D possibly TRBD2 on 6 matching bases. The ends were cut back, 5 bases at V and 6 bases at J, with 8 bases in the middle. Germline-derived CDR1 and CDR2 are SGHVS and FQNEAQ. This CDR3 is 12 amino acids long. CDR3 in DNA: TGTGCCAGCAGCACCGGGGGCAATGAGCAGTTCTTC. It is translated as CASSTGGNEQFF.

The chain links TRBV5-1 to TRBJ1-2, with D unclear. The CDR3 runs to 15 residues. The germline V and J ends were trimmed by 4 bases and 0 bases, with 13 bases remaining between them. Germline V gene data show CDR1 as SGHRS and CDR2 as YFSETQ. CDR3 DNA sequence: TGCGCCAGCAGCCTAAGATTTGACCCTAACTATGGCTACACCTTC. As protein: CASSLRFDPNYGYTF.

V and J are TRBV6-5 and TRBJ2-5, with 9 bases lining up with TRBD2. V dropped 5 bases and J dropped 4; count of bases not matched to a gene: 5. Germline CDR1 MNHEY, CDR2 SVGAGI. The CDR3 is 14 residues long. Here the CDR3 reads CASSGAGGSETQYF. The CDR3, as DNA: TGTGCCAGCAGTGGAGCGGGAGGATCAGAGACCCAGTACTTC.

The chain carries TRBV7-9 and TRBJ2-7; tentative D call: TRBD1 (6 bases). V lost 1 base and J lost 6, with 13 bases in between. The CDR3 has 14 amino acids. Germline assignment: CDR1 SEHNR and CDR2 FQNEAQ (reference sequence). CDR3 region: CASSLVQRDTEQYF. CDR3 sequence (DNA): TGTGCCAGCAGCTTAGTTCAACGGGACACCGAGCAGTACTTC.

CDR3: CASSFPWHYEQYF. DNA of the CDR3: TGTGCCAGCAGCTTTCCCTGGCACTACGAGCAGTACTTC. The chain is built from TRBV11-2 and TRBJ2-7; D unclear. The V end lost 3 bases, the J end lost 3 bases, and 9 bases lay between the germline ends. The germline V gene encodes CDR1 SGHAT and CDR2 FQNNGV. The CDR3 extends over 13 amino acids.

In this sample, this clone turned up a few times. This rearrangement joins TRBV5-6 to TRBJ1-2; possible D gene TRBD1, 6 bases. With 4 bases removed from V and 4 bases from J, the gap between germline ends came to 11 bases. Germline V gene lookup returns CDR1 SGHDT and CDR2 YYEEEE. This CDR3 is 13 amino acids long. CDR3 bases: TGTGCCAGCAGCCCGGGACAACTCTATGGCTACACCTTC. Amino acid sequence: CASSPGQLYGYTF. Filled out from reference TRBV5-6 and TRBJ1-2, the complete variable domain reads DAGVTQSPTHLIKTRGQQVTLRCSPKSGHDTVSWYQQALGQGPQFIFQYYEEEERQRGNFPDRFSGHQFPNYSSELNVNALLLGDSALYLCASSPGQLYGYTFGSGTRLTVV.

A note on this clone: A far larger clone is one nucleotide away, so this likely arose from a read error. This specimen includes other DNA sequences encoding the same CDR3. This rearrangement joins TRBV28 to TRBJ1-5; tentative D call: TRBD1 (6 bases). This CDR3 is 17 amino acids long. Germline V gives CDR1 MDHEN, CDR2 SYDVKM. The CDR3 spells CASSPTGNLAINQPQHF. The CDR3, as DNA: TGTGCTAGCAGCCCCACAGGGAATTTGGCTATAAATCAGCCCCAGCATTTT. The full variable domain, its missing parts supplied by reference TRBV28 and TRBJ1-5, is DVKVTQSSRYLVKRTGEKVFLECVQDMDHENMFWYRQDPGLGLRLIYFSYDVKMKEKGDIPEGYSVSREKKERFSLILESASTNQTSMYLCASSPTGNLAINQPQHFGDGTRLSIL.

This clone was counted many times. The chain joins TRBV6-6 to TRBJ2-7; no reliable D call. The length of the CDR3 is 12 residues. CDR1 is MNHNY, CDR2 SVGAGI, per germline (reference sequence). Trimming removed 0 bases at V and 3 bases at J, with 3 bases between. The CDR3 DNA follows: TGTGCCAGCAGTTACTCGTACTACGAGCAGTACTTC. It encodes CASSYSYYEQYF.

With regard to this clone: A far larger clone is a single base away, which makes a read error likely. Other DNA sequences of this sample code for an identical CDR3. V is TRBV5-1 and J is TRBJ2-7; 8 bases are a match to TRBD2. This CDR3 contains 14 residues. Germline loops: CDR1 SGHRS, CDR2 YFSETQ. In DNA, the CDR3 is TGCGCCAGCAGCTTTTCCGGGGGGGCCTACGAGCAATACTTC. It is translated as CASSFSGGAYEQYF.

The genes are TRBV9 and TRBJ2-1; 7 nucleotides agree with TRBD2. This CDR3 contains 14 residues. The trim removed 1 base at V and 7 bases at J, leaving 5 bases unmatched. CDR1 is SGDLS and CDR2 is YYNGEE in the germline V gene. The CDR3 here is CASSVQRESNEQFF. Here the CDR3 DNA reads TGTGCCAGCAGCGTACAGCGGGAAAGTAATGAGCAGTTCTTC.

The rearrangement links TRBV6-6 to TRBJ2-5; 13 nucleotides agree with TRBD2. CDR3 length: 13 amino acids. Germline V gene sequence: CDR1 MNHNY, CDR2 SVGAGI (reference sequence). V was pared by 8 bases and J by 4 bases, with 1 base of the junction left unmatched. CDR3 in DNA: TGTGCCAGCGGACTAGCGGGAGTAGAGACCCAGTACTTC. Translation gives CASGLAGVETQYF.

The chain links TRBV7-9 to TRBJ2-7; possibly TRBD2 for D (5 bases). Per the germline V gene, CDR1 is SEHNR and CDR2 is FQNEAQ (reference sequence). The germline V and J ends were trimmed by 1 base and 6 bases, with 10 bases remaining between them. The length of the CDR3 is 13 residues. The CDR3: CASSLVGAFEQYF. CDR3 DNA: TGTGCCAGCAGCTTAGTGGGAGCCTTCGAGCAGTACTTC.

Worth noting for this clone: This likely reflects a read error, since a far larger clone is one base away. This chain connects TRBV30 to TRBJ2-5; D not resolved. The germline CDR1 and CDR2 sequences are GTSNPN and SVGIG (reference sequence). There are 11 residues in the CDR3. The V end was cut by 5 bases, the J end by 7 bases, with 11 bases between. DNA for the CDR3: TGTGCCTGGGAAACAAAAGGGACCCAGTACTTC. It translates to CAWETKGTQYF.

This chain links TRBV7-3 with TRBJ2-7; unclear D gene. The CDR3 has 13 amino acids. Germline V gene data show CDR1 as SGHTA and CDR2 as FQGTGA. The germline V and J ends were trimmed by 0 bases and 6 bases, with 9 bases remaining between them. DNA for the CDR3: TGTGCCAGCAGCTTAACCCCTCTTGCCGAGCAGTACTTC. Amino acids: CASSLTPLAEQYF.

This rearrangement joins TRBV7-6 to TRBJ2-7, with D perhaps given as TRBD1 or TRBD2 (6 bases each). The ends were cut back, 2 bases at V and 2 bases at J, with 10 bases in the middle. The CDR3 loop spans 14 amino acids. The V gene's germline CDR1 is SGHVS and CDR2 FNYEAQ. Here the CDR3 reads CASSLRGVTYEQYF. The DNA for the CDR3 is TGTGCCAGCAGCTTAAGGGGGGTTACCTACGAGCAGTACTTC.

This sequence joins TRBV2 and TRBJ2-5; perhaps D is TRBD1 or TRBD2 (5 bases each). The J call is doubtful: the DNA matches TRBJ2-7 better. Germline CDR1 and CDR2: SNHLY and FYNNEI. The CDR3 is 13 amino acids. CDR3 DNA: TGTGCCAGCGGCCGGGACGGCACCTACGAGCAGTACTTC. Its protein product is CASGRDGTYEQYF.

The chain employs TRBV9 and TRBJ2-3, with a tentative D call TRBD2 (7 bases). The germline V gene encodes CDR1 SGDLS and CDR2 YYNGEE. The CDR3 has 17 residues. Deletions cut 0 bases from V and 4 bases from J, with 18 bases between. The CDR3 region is CASSVAKGGTGADTQYF. The DNA for the CDR3 is TGTGCCAGCAGCGTAGCCAAGGGGGGGACTGGCGCAGATACGCAGTATTTT.

For this clone: A single base is all that separates this from a far larger clone, so a read error is likely. The chain combines TRBV28 with TRBJ1-1; D is possibly TRBD1 (6 bases). The V end was cut by 5 bases, the J end by 11 bases, with 15 bases between. CDR1 and CDR2 (germline): MDHEN, SYDVKM. The CDR3 spans 12 residues. CDR3 in DNA: TGTGCCAGCAGTCCGGAAGACAGGAGGGCTTTCTTT. Encoded protein: CASSPEDRRAFF.